The rows below give T cell receptor beta chains drawn from one sample of a study of T cells expressing NK-cell markers. Each CDR3 protein gets one entry in TCRdb, which reprocessed the 5' RACE reads and gives no DNA. The sample totals 250,000 to 300,000 distinct CDR3 sequences. The sequencing input was blood T cells: a sorted CD56 or NKG2C T cell subset, CD4+ or CD8+ T cells, or bulk PBMC T cells (not recorded which). These receptors all come from a man younger than 30 in good health. Each CDR3 is given with its conserved first and last residue.

TRBV20-1	TRBJ2-3	14	CSAGRTGGTDTQYF
TRBV12-3/TRBV12-4	TRBJ2-1	14	CASTLRGRADEQFF
TRBV5-1	TRBJ2-5	15	CASSSDPGTVETQYF
TRBV18	TRBJ1-2	13	CASSPESNYGYTF
TRBV10-3	TRBJ2-1	17	CAISEVAGAELGNEQFF
TRBV12-3/TRBV12-4	TRBJ1-2	13	CASSFEGRGGYTF
TRBV6-5	TRBJ2-1	15	CASSYFGGAGNEQFF
TRBV29-1	TRBJ1-1	13	CSVEEGGGTEAFF
TRBV7-2	TRBJ2-3	16	CASSLVAGRAADTQYF
TRBV5-1	TRBJ2-1	13	CASSPENFNEQFF
TRBV5-1	TRBJ2-2	16	CASSLRDRGFPGELFF
TRBV4-3	TRBJ2-1	13	CASSLWRGGEQFF
TRBV15	TRBJ2-3	13	CATSSGHADTQYF
TRBV19	TRBJ2-1	18	CASSRTGLAGGMGGEQFF
TRBV29-1	TRBJ2-7	13	CSVAQGAGYEQYF
TRBV25-1	TRBJ2-7	12	CASSEGGYEQYF
TRBV5-6	TRBJ2-3	14	CASSLVMGVDTQYF
TRBV27	TRBJ2-4	18	CASSPLGTSGSGKNIQYF
TRBV12-3/TRBV12-4	TRBJ2-1	14	CASSPGTDYNEQFF
TRBV5-1	TRBJ2-3	14	CASSLELPRDTQYF
TRBV29-1	TRBJ2-2	16	CSGAKTSGINTGELFF
TRBV20-1	TRBJ2-5	15	CSAREAGSYQETQYF
TRBV5-4	TRBJ2-5	15	CASSPSDWSLGTQYF
TRBV6-6	TRBJ1-2	13	CASLVQVGRGYTF
TRBV15	TRBJ1-1	16	CATSSPGQGTDTEAFF
TRBV6-6	TRBJ2-5	13	CASSIPRAETQYF
TRBV7-9	TRBJ1-1	15	CASSLAQGIDTEAFF
TRBV27	TRBJ1-1	12	CANHRGTPEAFF
TRBV19	TRBJ1-1	16	CASIARTGSASTEAFF
TRBV12-3/TRBV12-4	TRBJ2-6	17	CASSPDRGLSGANVLTF
TRBV5-1	TRBJ1-1	14	CASRGRGRNTEAFF
TRBV27	TRBJ1-2	14	CASSLSGRIYGYTF
TRBV24-1	TRBJ2-1	17	CATSDSRVGGRLKEQFF